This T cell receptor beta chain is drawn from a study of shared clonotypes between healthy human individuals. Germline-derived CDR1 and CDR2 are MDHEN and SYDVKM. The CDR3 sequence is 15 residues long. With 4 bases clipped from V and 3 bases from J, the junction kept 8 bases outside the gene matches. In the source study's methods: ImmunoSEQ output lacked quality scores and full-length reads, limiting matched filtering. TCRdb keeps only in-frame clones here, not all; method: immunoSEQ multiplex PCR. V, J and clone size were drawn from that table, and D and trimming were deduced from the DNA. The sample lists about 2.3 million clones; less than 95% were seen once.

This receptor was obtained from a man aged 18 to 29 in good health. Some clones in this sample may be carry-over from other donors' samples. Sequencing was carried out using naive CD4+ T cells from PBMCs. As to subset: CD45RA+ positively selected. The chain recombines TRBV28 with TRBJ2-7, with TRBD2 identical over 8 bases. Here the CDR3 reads CASSSRGGFHYEQYF. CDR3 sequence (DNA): TGTGCCAGCAGTTCACGGGGGGGATTTCACTACGAGCAGTACTTC.